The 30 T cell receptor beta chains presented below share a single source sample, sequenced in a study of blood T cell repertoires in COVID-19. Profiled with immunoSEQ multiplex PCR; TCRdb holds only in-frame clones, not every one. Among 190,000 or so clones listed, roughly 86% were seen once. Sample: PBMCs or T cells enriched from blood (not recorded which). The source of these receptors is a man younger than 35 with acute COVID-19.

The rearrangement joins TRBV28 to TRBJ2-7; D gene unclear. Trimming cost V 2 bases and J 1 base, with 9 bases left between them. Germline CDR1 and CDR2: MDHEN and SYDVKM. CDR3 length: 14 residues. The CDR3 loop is CASSLQAPSYEQYF. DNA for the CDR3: TGTGCCAGCAGTTTACAGGCGCCATCCTACGAGCAGTACTTC.

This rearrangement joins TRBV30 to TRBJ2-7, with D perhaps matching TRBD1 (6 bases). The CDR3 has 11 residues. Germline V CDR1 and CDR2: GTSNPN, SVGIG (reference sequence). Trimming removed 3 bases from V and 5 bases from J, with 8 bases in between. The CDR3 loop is CAWRAGDEQYF. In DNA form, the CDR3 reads TGTGCCTGGAGAGCAGGGGACGAGCAGTACTTC.

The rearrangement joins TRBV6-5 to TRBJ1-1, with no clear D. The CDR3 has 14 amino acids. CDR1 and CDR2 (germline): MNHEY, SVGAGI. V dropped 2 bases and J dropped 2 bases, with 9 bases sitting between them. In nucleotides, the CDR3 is TGTGCCAGCAGTTACGGGCAGCAAAACACTGAAGCTTTCTTT. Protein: CASSYGQQNTEAFF.

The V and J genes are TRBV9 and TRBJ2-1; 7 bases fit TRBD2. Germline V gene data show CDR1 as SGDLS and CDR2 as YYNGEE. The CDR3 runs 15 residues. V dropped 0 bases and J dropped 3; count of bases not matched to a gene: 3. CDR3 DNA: TGTGCCAGCAGCGTAGGCGGGAGCGTCTACAATGAGCAGTTCTTC. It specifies CASSVGGSVYNEQFF.

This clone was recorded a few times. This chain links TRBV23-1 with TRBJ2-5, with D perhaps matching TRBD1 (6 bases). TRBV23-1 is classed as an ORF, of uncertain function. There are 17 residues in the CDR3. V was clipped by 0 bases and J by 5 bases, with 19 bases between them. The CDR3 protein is CASSQSGADRSGETQYF. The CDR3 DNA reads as TGCGCCAGCAGTCAATCCGGTGCAGACAGGTCTGGGGAGACCCAGTACTTC.

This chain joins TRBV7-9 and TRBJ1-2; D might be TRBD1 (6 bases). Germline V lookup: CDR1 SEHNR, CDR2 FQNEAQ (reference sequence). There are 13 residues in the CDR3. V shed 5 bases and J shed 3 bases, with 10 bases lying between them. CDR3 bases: TGTGCCAGCAGCCCGGCAGGGGACTATGGCTACACCTTC. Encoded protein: CASSPAGDYGYTF.

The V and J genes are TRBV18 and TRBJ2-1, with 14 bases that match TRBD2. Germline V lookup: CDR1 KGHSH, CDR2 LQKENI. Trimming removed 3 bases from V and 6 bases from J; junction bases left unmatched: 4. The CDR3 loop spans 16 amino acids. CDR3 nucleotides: TGTGCCAGCTCACCCCCAGGGACTAGCGGGAGCAATGAGCAGTTCTTC. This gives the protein CASSPPGTSGSNEQFF.

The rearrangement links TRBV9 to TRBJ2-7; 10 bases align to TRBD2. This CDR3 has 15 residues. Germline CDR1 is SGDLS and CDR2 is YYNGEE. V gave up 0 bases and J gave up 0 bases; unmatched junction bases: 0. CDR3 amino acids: CASSVGTSGSYEQYF. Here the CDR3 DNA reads TGTGCCAGCAGCGTAGGGACTAGCGGCTCCTACGAGCAGTACTTC.

CDR3 sequence: CASSQDRSGRPGPEQFF. The CDR3 nucleotides read TGCGCCAGCAGCCAAGATCGAAGCGGGAGGCCAGGTCCTGAGCAGTTCTTC. The V gene is TRBV4-3, the J gene TRBJ2-1, with 9 bases matching TRBD2. Looked up from germline, CDR1 is LGHNA and CDR2 is YSLEER. The CDR3 is 17 amino acids. J was trimmed by 9 bases and V by 0 bases; bases with no gene match: 12.

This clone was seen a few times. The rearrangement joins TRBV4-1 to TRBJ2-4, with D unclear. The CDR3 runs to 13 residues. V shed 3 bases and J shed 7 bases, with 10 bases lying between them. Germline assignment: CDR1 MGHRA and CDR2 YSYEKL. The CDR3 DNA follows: TGCGCCAGCAGCCAGGCTGTAGCCAACATTCAGTACTTC. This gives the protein CASSQAVANIQYF.

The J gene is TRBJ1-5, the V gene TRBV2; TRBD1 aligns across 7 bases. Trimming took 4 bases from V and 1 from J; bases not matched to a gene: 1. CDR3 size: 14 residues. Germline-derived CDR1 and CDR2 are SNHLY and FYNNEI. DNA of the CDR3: TGTGCCAGCAGTGGACAGGGAAGCAATCAGCCCCAGCATTTT. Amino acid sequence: CASSGQGSNQPQHF.

The DNA of the CDR3 is TGTGCCAGCAGCGGTTTCGACAGAGGTCAGCCCCAGCATTTT. Translation gives CASSGFDRGQPQHF. The rearrangement joins TRBV9 to TRBJ1-5, with D possibly TRBD1 on 5 matching bases. This CDR3 has 14 residues. V lost 3 bases to trimming and J lost 6 bases, with 13 bases between them. The germline CDR1 and CDR2 sequences are SGDLS and YYNGEE. Looking up the rest from reference TRBV9 and TRBJ1-5 gives the full variable domain: DSGVTQTPKHLITATGQRVTLRCSPRSGDLSVYWYQQSLDQGLQFLIQYYNGEERAKGNILERFSAQQFPDLHSELNLSSLELGDSALYFCASSGFDRGQPQHFGDGTRLSIL.

CDR3 residues: CASSLGLGASYEQYF. DNA for the CDR3: TGTGCCAGCAGCTTAGGGCTGGGGGCATCCTACGAGCAGTACTTC. The chain carries TRBV7-2 and TRBJ2-7; D may be TRBD1 (6 bases). Germline CDR1 reads SGHTA; CDR2 reads FQGNSA. Trimming left V 1 base short and J 1 base short, with 11 bases between. The CDR3 runs to 15 residues.

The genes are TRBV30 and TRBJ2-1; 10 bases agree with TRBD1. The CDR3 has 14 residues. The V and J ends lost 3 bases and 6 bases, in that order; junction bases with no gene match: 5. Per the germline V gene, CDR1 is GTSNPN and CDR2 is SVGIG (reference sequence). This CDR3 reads CAWSSGQGSNEQFF. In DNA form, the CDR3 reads TGTGCCTGGAGCTCGGGACAGGGGTCCAATGAGCAGTTCTTC.

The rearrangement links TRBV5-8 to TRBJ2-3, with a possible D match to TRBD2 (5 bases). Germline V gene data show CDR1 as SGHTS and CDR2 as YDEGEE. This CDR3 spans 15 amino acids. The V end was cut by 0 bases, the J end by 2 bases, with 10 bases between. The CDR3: CASSLAWETTDTQYF. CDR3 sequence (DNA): TGTGCCAGCAGCTTGGCCTGGGAGACCACAGATACGCAGTATTTT. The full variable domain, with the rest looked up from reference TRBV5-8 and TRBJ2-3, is EAGVTQSPTHLIKTRGQQATLRCSPISGHTSVYWYQQALGLGLQFLLWYDEGEERNRGNFPPRFSGRQFPNYSSELNVNALELEDSALYLCASSLAWETTDTQYFGPGTRLTVL.

CDR3 DNA: TGTGCCAGCAGCCCCGTGGAGGGAGATGAAAAACTGTTTTTT. The encoded protein is CASSPVEGDEKLFF. This rearrangement joins TRBV7-9 to TRBJ1-4; D not certain. The CDR3 covers 14 residues. In germline, CDR1 is SEHNR, CDR2 FQNEAQ (reference sequence). Trimming took 5 bases from V and 6 from J, leaving 13 bases between them.

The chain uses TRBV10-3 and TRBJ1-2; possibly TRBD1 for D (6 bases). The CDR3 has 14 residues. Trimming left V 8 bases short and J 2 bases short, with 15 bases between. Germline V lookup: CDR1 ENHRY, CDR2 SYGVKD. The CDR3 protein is CAIGLGQGNYGYTF. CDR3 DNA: TGTGCCATCGGTCTCGGGCAGGGGAACTATGGCTACACCTTC.

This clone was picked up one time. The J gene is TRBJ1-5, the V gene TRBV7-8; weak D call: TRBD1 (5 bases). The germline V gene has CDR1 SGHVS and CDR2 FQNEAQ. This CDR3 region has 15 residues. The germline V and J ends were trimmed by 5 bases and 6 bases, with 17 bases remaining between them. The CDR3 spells CASSSRDGGVQPQHF. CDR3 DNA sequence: TGTGCCAGCAGCAGCCGGGACGGAGGGGTTCAGCCCCAGCATTTT.

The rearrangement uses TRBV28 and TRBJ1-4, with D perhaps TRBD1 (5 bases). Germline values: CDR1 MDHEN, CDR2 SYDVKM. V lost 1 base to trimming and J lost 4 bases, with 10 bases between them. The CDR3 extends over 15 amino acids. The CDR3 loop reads CASSLSRGVNEKLFF. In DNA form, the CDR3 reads TGTGCCAGCAGTTTATCCCGGGGGGTTAATGAAAAACTGTTTTTT. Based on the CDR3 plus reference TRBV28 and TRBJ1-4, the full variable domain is DVKVTQSSRYLVKRTGEKVFLECVQDMDHENMFWYRQDPGLGLRLIYFSYDVKMKEKGDIPEGYSVSREKKERFSLILESASTNQTSMYLCASSLSRGVNEKLFFGSGTQLSVL.

The CDR3 bases are TGTGCCAGCAGCCAAGGGGGTTGGGGGACAATGAACACTGAAGCTTTCTTT. As protein: CASSQGGWGTMNTEAFF. The chain carries TRBV3-1 (or the pseudogene TRBV3-2) and TRBJ1-1, with D maybe TRBD1 (6 bases). This CDR3 region has 17 residues. Germline-derived CDR1 and CDR2 are LGHDT and YNNKEL (reference sequence). V was pared by 1 base and J by 0 bases, with 15 bases between.

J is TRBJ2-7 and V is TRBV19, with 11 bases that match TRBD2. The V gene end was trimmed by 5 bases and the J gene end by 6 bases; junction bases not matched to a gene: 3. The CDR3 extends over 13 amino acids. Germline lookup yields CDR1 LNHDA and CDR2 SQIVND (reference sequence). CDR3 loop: CASSVLAGAEQYF. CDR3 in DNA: TGTGCCAGTAGTGTACTAGCGGGAGCCGAGCAGTACTTC.

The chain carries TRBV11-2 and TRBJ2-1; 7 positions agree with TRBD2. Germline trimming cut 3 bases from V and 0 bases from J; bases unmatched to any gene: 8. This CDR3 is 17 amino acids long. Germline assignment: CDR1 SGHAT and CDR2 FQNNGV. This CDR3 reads CASSFLGSGFSYNEQFF. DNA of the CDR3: TGTGCCAGCAGCTTTTTGGGTAGCGGGTTCTCCTACAATGAGCAGTTCTTC. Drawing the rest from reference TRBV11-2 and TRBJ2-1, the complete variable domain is EAGVAQSPRYKIIEKRQSVAFWCNPISGHATLYWYQQILGQGPKLLIQFQNNGVVDDSQLPKDRFSAERLKGVDSTLKIQPAKLEDSAVYLCASSFLGSGFSYNEQFFGPGTRLTVL.

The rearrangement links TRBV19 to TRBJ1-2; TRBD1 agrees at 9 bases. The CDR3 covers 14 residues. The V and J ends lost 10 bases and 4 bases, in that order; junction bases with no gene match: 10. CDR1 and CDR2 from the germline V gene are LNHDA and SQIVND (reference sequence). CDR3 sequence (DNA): TGTGCCACCACCCCACAGGGGGCTTCCTATGGCTACACCTTC. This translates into CATTPQGASYGYTF.

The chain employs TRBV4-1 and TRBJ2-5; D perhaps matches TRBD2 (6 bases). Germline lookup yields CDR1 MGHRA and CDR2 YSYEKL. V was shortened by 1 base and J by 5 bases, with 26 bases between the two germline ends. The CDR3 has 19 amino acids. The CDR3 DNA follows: TGCGCCAGCAGCCAAGGGAGCGTAGTTCGACCCGTGCGGGATGAGACCCAGTACTTC. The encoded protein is CASSQGSVVRPVRDETQYF.

The CDR3 DNA reads TGTGCCAGCAGTGACAGGGGTAATTCACCCCTCCACTTT. Its protein is CASSDRGNSPLHF. V usage is TRBV6-4 and J usage is TRBJ1-6, with a weak D call TRBD1 (5 bases). Trimming took 2 bases from V and 6 from J, leaving 5 bases between them. CDR1 is MRHNA and CDR2 is SNTAGT in the germline V gene. The CDR3 runs 13 residues.

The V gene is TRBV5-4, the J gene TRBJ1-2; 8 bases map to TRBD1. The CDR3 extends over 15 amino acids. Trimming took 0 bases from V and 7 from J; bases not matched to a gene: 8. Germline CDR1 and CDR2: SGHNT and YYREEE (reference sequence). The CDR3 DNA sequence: TGTGCCAGCAGCTTGGGCGGGCAGGGGGCGTTTGGCTACACCTTC. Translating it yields CASSLGGQGAFGYTF.

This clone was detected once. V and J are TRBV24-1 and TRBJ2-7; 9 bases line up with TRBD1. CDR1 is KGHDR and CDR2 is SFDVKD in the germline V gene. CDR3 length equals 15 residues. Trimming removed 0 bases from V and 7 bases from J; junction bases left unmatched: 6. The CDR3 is CATSDLDRGIGEQYF. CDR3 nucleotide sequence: TGTGCCACCAGTGATTTGGACAGGGGGATCGGAGAGCAGTACTTC.

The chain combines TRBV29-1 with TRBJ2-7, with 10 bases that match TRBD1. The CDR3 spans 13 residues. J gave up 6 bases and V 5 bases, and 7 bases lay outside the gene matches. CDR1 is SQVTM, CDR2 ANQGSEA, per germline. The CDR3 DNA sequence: TGCAGCGTTACCAGGACAGGGGGTAGCGAGCAGTACTTC. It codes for CSVTRTGGSEQYF.

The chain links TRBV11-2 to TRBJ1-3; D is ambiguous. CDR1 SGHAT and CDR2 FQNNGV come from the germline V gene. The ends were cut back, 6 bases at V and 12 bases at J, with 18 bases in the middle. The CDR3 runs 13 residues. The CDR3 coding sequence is TGTGCCAGCAGTCTCGAGGCCTATCGTGACATATATTTT. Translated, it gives CASSLEAYRDIYF.

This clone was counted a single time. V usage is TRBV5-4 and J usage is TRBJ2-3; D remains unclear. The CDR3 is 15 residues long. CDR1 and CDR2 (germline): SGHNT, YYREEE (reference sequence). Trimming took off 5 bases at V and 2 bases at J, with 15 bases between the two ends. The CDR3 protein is CASRARSEFTDTQYF. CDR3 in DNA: TGTGCCAGCAGAGCGCGGTCAGAGTTCACAGATACGCAGTATTTT.